This TCR beta chain was captured by sequencing in a study of OX40 agonist ivuxolimab in advanced cancers. TCRdb keeps only in-frame clones here, not all; method: immunoSEQ multiplex PCR. The table shows under 40,000 clones, with 81% occurring only once. The receptor was derived from an adult with an advanced solid tumor such as melanoma, head and neck, liver or kidney cancer. The sequences come from CD4+ or CD8+ T cells sorted from blood, collected in a trial of the OX40 agonist ivuxolimab.

The CDR3 region is CASRFDRSSGNTIYF. For the CDR3, the DNA is TGTGCAAGTCGCTTTGACAGGAGCTCTGGAAACACCATATATTTT. This rearrangement joins TRBV12-2 to TRBJ1-3; the table gives TRBD1 as D, unverified against the DNA. TRBV12-2 is a pseudogene. This CDR3 region has 15 residues.